The present entry profiles one T cell receptor beta chain with its context. The antigen is undetermined. This CDR3 has 15 residues. V was clipped by 9 bases and J by 4 bases; unmatched bases: 12. Germline V gene sequence: CDR1 SGHRS, CDR2 YFSETQ. The sample comes from a study of siplizumab effects on memory and regulatory T cells. Findings of the study overall: Under siplizumab, an average roughly 69% of mappable alloreactive CD4+ clones were Treg-derived, compared with approximately 30% in controls. Naive T cells appeared more varied than memory cells and looked like key alloresponse contributors.

Here immunoSEQ multiplex PCR was the method, and the copy in TCRdb shows in-frame clones only, minus some. This table has some 63,000 clones, just over 95% appearing once. The clonotype originates from a human donor in good health. This chain links TRBV5-1 with TRBJ2-1; 8 bases line up with TRBD2. Input material: naive CD8+ T cells sorted from blood. CDR3 region: CATRPAGGGYNEQFF. The CDR3 bases are TGCGCCACCCGCCCCGCCGGCGGGGGGTACAATGAGCAGTTCTTC. The variable domain in full, with the rest retrieved from reference TRBV5-1 and TRBJ2-1, is KAGVTQTPRYLIKTRGQQVTLSCSPISGHRSVSWYQQTPGQGLQFLFEYFSETQRNKGNFPGRFSGRQFSNSRSEMNVSTLELGDSALYLCATRPAGGGYNEQFFGPGTRLTVL.